The next 10 T cell receptor beta chains were all read from a single sample in a study of blood T cell repertoires in COVID-19. Using immunoSEQ multiplex PCR, the repertoire was profiled, and TCRdb retains in-frame clones only, with some absent. The repertoire includes about 220,000 clones, over 70% of them detected once, and 8.2% sits in the top ten. The sample was peripheral blood. Receptors were obtained from a woman aged 45 to 65 with acute or convalescent COVID-19.

The chain employs TRBV12-5 and TRBJ1-2; D is unclear. This CDR3 has 12 residues. Germline CDR1 reads LGHNT; CDR2 reads FRNRAP. Trimming took off 5 bases at V and 8 bases at J, with 12 bases between the two ends. The CDR3 region has the DNA TGTGCTAGTGGTCCCCCGGGGTACGGCTACACCTTC. Amino acids: CASGPPGYGYTF. The full variable domain, in which reference TRBV12-5 and TRBJ1-2 provide the parts outside the CDR3, is DARVTQTPRHKVTEMGQEVTMRCQPILGHNTVFWYRQTMMQGLELLAYFRNRAPLDDSGMPKDRFSAEMPDATLATLKIQPSEPRDSAVYFCASGPPGYGYTFGSGTRLTVV.

The rearrangement links TRBV6-5 to TRBJ1-6; possibly TRBD1 for D (6 bases). CDR1 is MNHEY and CDR2 is SVGAGI in the germline V gene. The CDR3 has 15 amino acids. Between the trimmed V and J ends, which lost 7 bases and 7 bases, there was a span of 17 bases. CDR3 protein: CASKGGGGGNSPLHF. Here the CDR3 DNA reads TGTGCCAGCAAGGGGGGGGGAGGAGGCAATTCACCCCTCCACTTT.

This clone was seen a few times. The V call is TRBV11-2, the J call TRBJ2-5; 13 bases map to TRBD2. The CDR3 runs to 15 residues. Germline V gene sequence: CDR1 SGHAT, CDR2 FQNNGV. The trim removed 1 base at V and 4 bases at J, leaving 0 bases unmatched. This CDR3 reads CASSLGTSGRETQYF. The CDR3 bases are TGTGCCAGCAGCTTAGGGACTAGCGGGAGAGAGACCCAGTACTTC.

This clone was recorded once. The CDR3 reads CASSPGLASDTQYF. The CDR3 DNA follows: TGTGCCAGCAGCCCGGGACTAGCATCTGATACGCAGTATTTT. The rearrangement joins TRBV7-3 to TRBJ2-3, with 9 bases fitting TRBD2. CDR1 and CDR2 from the germline V gene are SGHTA and FQGTGA. V shed 5 bases, J shed 6 bases, and the junction held 6 bases outside the gene matches. The CDR3 spans 14 residues.

CDR3 amino acids: CASSLGPGQGVEKLFF. The CDR3, as DNA: TGTGCCAGCAGCTTGGGACCGGGACAGGGAGTTGAAAAACTGTTTTTT. The chain links TRBV5-4 to TRBJ1-4; TRBD1 matches 9 bases. The V gene's germline CDR1 is SGHNT and CDR2 YYREEE (reference sequence). The CDR3 extends over 16 amino acids. The V and J ends lost 0 bases and 7 bases, in that order; junction bases with no gene match: 7.

This chain uses TRBV3-1 (or the pseudogene TRBV3-2) with TRBJ2-7; D uncertain. The CDR3 contains 13 residues. V was clipped by 3 bases and J by 0 bases, with 6 bases between them. Germline V gene sequence: CDR1 LGHDT, CDR2 YNNKEL (reference sequence). The CDR3 DNA sequence: TGTGCCAGCAGCCATGGCCACTCCTACGAGCAGTACTTC. It yields the protein CASSHGHSYEQYF.

The J gene is TRBJ2-7, the V gene TRBV24-1; perhaps TRBD2 as D (5 bases). The CDR3 spans 14 residues. From germline, CDR1 is KGHDR and CDR2 SFDVKD. V lost 6 bases and J lost 0, with 11 bases in between. CDR3 bases: TGTGCCACCAGTCTAAGCGGCCCCTCCTACGAGCAGTACTTC. This sequence encodes CATSLSGPSYEQYF.

CDR3 amino acids: CASCQRGGASGYTF. The CDR3, as DNA: TGTGCCAGCTGTCAGAGGGGGGGGGCGAGTGGCTACACCTTC. The chain is built from TRBV6-5 and TRBJ1-2, with D perhaps matching TRBD1 (6 bases). The V end was cut by 8 bases, the J end by 7 bases, with 20 bases between. Germline CDR1 and CDR2: MNHEY and SVGAGI. This CDR3 is built from 14 residues.

This chain links TRBV6-6 with TRBJ2-7, with TRBD1 as a possible D gene (7 bases). This CDR3 region has 14 residues. V lost 7 bases to trimming and J lost 4 bases, with 17 bases between them. Germline lookup yields CDR1 MNHNY and CDR2 SVGAGI (reference sequence). This CDR3 is CASTPQGRRYEQYF. The CDR3 DNA follows: TGTGCCAGCACCCCACAGGGGAGGAGGTACGAGCAGTACTTC.

This clone was seen more than once but under ten times. This chain uses TRBV9 with TRBJ1-1; D remains unclear. Germline V lookup: CDR1 SGDLS, CDR2 YYNGEE. The ends were cut back, 4 bases at V and 8 bases at J, with 6 bases in the middle. This CDR3 is 10 amino acids long. The CDR3 here is CASSPREAFF. CDR3 DNA: TGTGCCAGCAGCCCCCGGGAAGCTTTCTTT. Complete variable domain (other parts from reference TRBV9 and TRBJ1-1): DSGVTQTPKHLITATGQRVTLRCSPRSGDLSVYWYQQSLDQGLQFLIQYYNGEERAKGNILERFSAQQFPDLHSELNLSSLELGDSALYFCASSPREAFFGQGTRLTVV.